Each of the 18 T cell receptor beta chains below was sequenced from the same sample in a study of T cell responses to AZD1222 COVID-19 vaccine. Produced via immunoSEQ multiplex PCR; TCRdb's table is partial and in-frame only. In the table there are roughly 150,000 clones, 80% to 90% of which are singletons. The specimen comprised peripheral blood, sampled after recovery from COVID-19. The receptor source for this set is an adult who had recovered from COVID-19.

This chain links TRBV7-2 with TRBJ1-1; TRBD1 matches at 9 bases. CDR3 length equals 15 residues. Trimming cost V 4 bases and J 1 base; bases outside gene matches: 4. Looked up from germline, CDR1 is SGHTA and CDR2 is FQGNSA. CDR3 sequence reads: CASSSTGGGNTEAFF. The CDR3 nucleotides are TGTGCCAGCAGCTCAACAGGGGGCGGGAACACTGAAGCTTTCTTT.

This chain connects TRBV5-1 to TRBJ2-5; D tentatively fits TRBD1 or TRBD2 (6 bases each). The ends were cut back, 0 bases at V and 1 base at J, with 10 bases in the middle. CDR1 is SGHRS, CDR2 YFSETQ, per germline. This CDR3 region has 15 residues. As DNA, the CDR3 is TGCGCCAGCAGCTTGGAGGGGGGCCCCCAAGAGACCCAGTACTTC. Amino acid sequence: CASSLEGGPQETQYF.

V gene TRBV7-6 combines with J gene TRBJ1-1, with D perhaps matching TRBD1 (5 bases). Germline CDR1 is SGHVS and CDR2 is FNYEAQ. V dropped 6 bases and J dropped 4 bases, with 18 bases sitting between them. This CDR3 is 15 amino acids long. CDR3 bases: TGTGCCAGCAGGAAGGGGTCGGGGAGGAGCACTGAAGCTTTCTTT. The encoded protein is CASRKGSGRSTEAFF.

The CDR3 here is CASSLDSSGRNTGELFF. The CDR3 coding sequence is TGTGCCAGCAGCTTAGACTCTAGCGGCCGGAACACCGGGGAGCTGTTTTTT. The chain joins TRBV11-3 to TRBJ2-2; 7 bases line up with TRBD2. CDR1 and CDR2 (germline): SGHNT, YENEEA. The CDR3 is 17 amino acids. The J segment lost 1 base and the V segment lost 0 bases, leaving 5 bases of the junction unmatched. The whole variable domain, remainder taken from reference TRBV11-3 and TRBJ2-2, is EAGVVQSPRYKIIEKKQPVAFWCNPISGHNTLYWYLQNLGQGPELLIRYENEEAVDDSQLPKDRFSAERLKGVDSTLKIQPAELGDSAVYLCASSLDSSGRNTGELFFGEGSRLTVL.

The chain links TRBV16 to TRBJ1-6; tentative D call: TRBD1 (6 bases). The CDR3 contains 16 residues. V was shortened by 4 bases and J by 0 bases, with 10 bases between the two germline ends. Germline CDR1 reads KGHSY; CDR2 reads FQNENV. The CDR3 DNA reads TGTGCCAGCAGCCGACAGGCGAGCTCCTATAATTCACCCCTCCACTTT. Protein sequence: CASSRQASSYNSPLHF.

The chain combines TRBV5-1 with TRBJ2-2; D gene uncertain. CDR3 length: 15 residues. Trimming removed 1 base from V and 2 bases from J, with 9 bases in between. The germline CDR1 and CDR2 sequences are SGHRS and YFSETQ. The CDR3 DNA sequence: TGCGCCAGCAGCTTGAATGCGGAAAACACCGGGGAGCTGTTTTTT. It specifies CASSLNAENTGELFF.

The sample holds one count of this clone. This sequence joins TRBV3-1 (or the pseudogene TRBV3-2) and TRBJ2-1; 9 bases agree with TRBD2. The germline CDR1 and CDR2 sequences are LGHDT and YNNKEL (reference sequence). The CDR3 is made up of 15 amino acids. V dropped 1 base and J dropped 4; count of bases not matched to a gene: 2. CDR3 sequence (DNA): TGTGCCAGCAGCCAAGCACTAGCGGGTTACAATGAGCAGTTCTTC. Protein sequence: CASSQALAGYNEQFF.

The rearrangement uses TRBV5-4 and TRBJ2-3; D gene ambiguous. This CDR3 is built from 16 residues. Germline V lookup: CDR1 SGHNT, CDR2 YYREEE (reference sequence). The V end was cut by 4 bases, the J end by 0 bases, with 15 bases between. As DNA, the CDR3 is TGTGCCAGCAGCCCGAACTTGCCCTCTAGCACAGATACGCAGTATTTT. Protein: CASSPNLPSSTDTQYF.

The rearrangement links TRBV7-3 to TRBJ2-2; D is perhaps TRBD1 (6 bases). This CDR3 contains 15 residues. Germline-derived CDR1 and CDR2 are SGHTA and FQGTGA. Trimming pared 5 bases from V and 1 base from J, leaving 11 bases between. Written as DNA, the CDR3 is TGTGCCAGCAGCCCCGGGACACTGAACACCGGGGAGCTGTTTTTT. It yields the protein CASSPGTLNTGELFF.

The CDR3 DNA reads TGTGCCAGCAGCCCCCAAGGTAGCGCCACTTCCTACGAGCAGTACTTC. Translation gives CASSPQGSATSYEQYF. V gene TRBV9 combines with J gene TRBJ2-7, with a possible D match to TRBD2 (5 bases). The germline CDR1 and CDR2 sequences are SGDLS and YYNGEE. The length of the CDR3 is 16 residues. Between the trimmed V and J ends, which lost 4 bases and 1 base, there was a span of 18 bases. The variable domain in full, completed from reference TRBV9 and TRBJ2-7, reads DSGVTQTPKHLITATGQRVTLRCSPRSGDLSVYWYQQSLDQGLQFLIQYYNGEERAKGNILERFSAQQFPDLHSELNLSSLELGDSALYFCASSPQGSATSYEQYFGPGTRLTVT.

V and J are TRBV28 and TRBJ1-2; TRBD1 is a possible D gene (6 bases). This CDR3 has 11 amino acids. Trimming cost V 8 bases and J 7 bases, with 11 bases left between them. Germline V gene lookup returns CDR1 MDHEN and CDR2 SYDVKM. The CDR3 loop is CASSGQFGYTF. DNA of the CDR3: TGTGCCAGCTCCGGACAGTTTGGCTACACCTTC.

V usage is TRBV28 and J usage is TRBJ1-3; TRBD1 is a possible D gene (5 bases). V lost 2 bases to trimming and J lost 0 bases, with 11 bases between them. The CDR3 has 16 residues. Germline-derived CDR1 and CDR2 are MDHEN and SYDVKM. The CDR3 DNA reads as TGTGCCAGCAGTTTACAGGGATTAACCTCTGGAAACACCATATATTTT. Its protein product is CASSLQGLTSGNTIYF.

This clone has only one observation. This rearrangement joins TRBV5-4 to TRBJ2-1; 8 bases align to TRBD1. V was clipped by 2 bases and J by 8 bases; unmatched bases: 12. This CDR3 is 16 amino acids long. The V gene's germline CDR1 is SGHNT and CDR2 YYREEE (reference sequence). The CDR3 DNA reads TGTGCCAGCAGCTTCCCCGGGACAGGTGGGCAAGATGAGCAGTTCTTC. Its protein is CASSFPGTGGQDEQFF.

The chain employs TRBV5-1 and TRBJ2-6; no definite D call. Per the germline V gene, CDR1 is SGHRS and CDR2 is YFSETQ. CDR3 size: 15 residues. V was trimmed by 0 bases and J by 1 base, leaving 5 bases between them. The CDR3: CASSLGDSGANVLTF. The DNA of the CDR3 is TGCGCCAGCAGCTTGGGGGATTCTGGGGCCAACGTCCTGACTTTC.

CDR3 nucleotide sequence: TGTGCCAGCAGCTCTCAGGGGCAGGGTGGAAACACCATATATTTT. Its translation is CASSSQGQGGNTIYF. This sequence joins TRBV7-8 and TRBJ1-3, with D maybe TRBD1 (6 bases). Trimming cost V 4 bases and J 3 bases, with 13 bases left between them. The CDR3 totals 15 residues. Germline values: CDR1 SGHVS, CDR2 FQNEAQ.

The CDR3 protein is CASSLRRDLAKNIQYF. The CDR3 bases are TGTGCCAGCAGCCTCCGGCGTGATCTAGCCAAAAACATTCAGTACTTC. The rearrangement joins TRBV3-1 (or the pseudogene TRBV3-2) to TRBJ2-4; no reliable D call. The CDR3 contains 16 residues. The V and J ends lost 4 bases and 0 bases respectively, with 13 bases between them. Germline CDR1 reads LGHDT; CDR2 reads YNNKEL (reference sequence).

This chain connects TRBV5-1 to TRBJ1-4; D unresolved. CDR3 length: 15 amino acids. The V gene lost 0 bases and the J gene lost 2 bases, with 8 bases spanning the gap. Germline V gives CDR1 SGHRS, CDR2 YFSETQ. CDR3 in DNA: TGCGCCAGCAGCTTGGCTGCAGCGACTAATGAAAAACTGTTTTTT. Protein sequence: CASSLAAATNEKLFF.

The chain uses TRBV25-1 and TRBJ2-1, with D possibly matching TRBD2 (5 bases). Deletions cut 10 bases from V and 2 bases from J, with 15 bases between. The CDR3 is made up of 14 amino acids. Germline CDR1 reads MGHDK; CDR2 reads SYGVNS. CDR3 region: CATVPGIPYNEQFF. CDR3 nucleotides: TGTGCCACCGTTCCCGGGATTCCCTACAATGAGCAGTTCTTC.